This T cell receptor (beta chain) emerged from a study of control samples from healthy donors and cancer patients. TCRdb's table, derived via immunoSEQ multiplex PCR, lists solely in-frame clones and lacks some. The repertoire holds approximately 89,000 clones, with approximately 86% as singletons. This clone was observed many times. CDR3 size: 12 residues. V gave up 5 bases and J gave up 13 bases; unmatched junction bases: 8. Germline V gene data show CDR1 as SEHNR and CDR2 as FQNEAQ (reference sequence). This TCR was sampled from a man younger than 40 in good health. The specimen sequenced was blood. V is TRBV7-9 and J is TRBJ1-5; 7 bases match TRBD1. CDR3 DNA sequence: TGTGCCAGCAGCCGACCGGGACAGCATCAGCATTTT. Its translation: CASSRPGQHQHF.